Shown below are 28 T cell receptor beta chains from a single sample sequenced in a study of regulatory T cells in long-lasting Graves disease. TCR beta libraries were built with iRepertoire HTBI primers and Arm-PCR of CDR3 regions. TCRdb used MiXCR to reprocess the multiplex PCR reads, holding one entry per CDR3 protein. This sample has hundreds of thousands of distinct CDR3 sequences; about 13% occur once, and the top ten carry under 10%. The time point was: newly diagnosed GD, antithyroid drugs for less than 3 months. The TCR library was made from RNA that had been extracted from PBMCs in TRIzol. A further study also used this sample, focusing on T cells in Graves' hyperthyroidism and ophthalmopathy.

The specimen comprised peripheral blood mononuclear cells (PBMCs), sampled at new diagnosis, from a patient treated with antithyroid drugs. These receptors came from a man aged 25-45 years with Graves disease.

The rearrangement links TRBV10-3 to TRBJ1-1; D remains unclear. The V end lost 0 bases, the J end lost 5 bases, and 13 bases lay between the germline ends. Germline CDR1 and CDR2: ENHRY and SYGVKD. CDR3 length: 15 amino acids. CDR3 residues: CAISESKVGGTEAFF. As DNA, the CDR3 is TGTGCCATCAGTGAGTCGAAAGTGGGTGGGACTGAAGCTTTCTTT.

This clonotype was detected ten times or more. The gene calls are TRBV6-9 and TRBJ1-1; D perhaps matches TRBD1 (6 bases). This CDR3 is built from 17 residues. Germline V gene sequence: CDR1 MNHGY, CDR2 SVAAGI. Between the trimmed V and J ends, which lost 3 bases and 0 bases, there was a span of 17 bases. CDR3 sequence: CASSYVTSGTLNTEAFF. Here the CDR3 DNA reads TGTGCCAGCAGTTACGTTACTTCCGGGACATTGAACACTGAAGCTTTCTTT.

This clonotype was found a few times. This chain uses TRBV15 with TRBJ2-7; D ambiguous. In germline, CDR1 is LNHNV, CDR2 YYDKDF (reference sequence). This CDR3 spans 16 amino acids. V was trimmed by 1 base and J by 4 bases, leaving 17 bases between them. This CDR3 reads CATSRGFGKKDYEQYF. The CDR3 DNA reads as TGTGCCACCAGCAGAGGTTTTGGGAAGAAGGATTACGAGCAGTACTTC.

This clonotype was seen many times. The V call is TRBV7-9, the J call TRBJ1-3; D might be TRBD1 (5 bases). The CDR3 extends over 14 amino acids. Germline lookup yields CDR1 SEHNR and CDR2 FQNEAQ (reference sequence). With 5 bases removed from V and 8 bases from J, the gap between germline ends came to 16 bases. As DNA, the CDR3 is TGTGCCAGCAGCCCCCCGGGGCTTTTGGACACCATATATTTT. This sequence encodes CASSPPGLLDTIYF. The full variable domain, completed using reference TRBV7-9 and TRBJ1-3, is DTGVSQNPRHKITKRGQNVTFRCDPISEHNRLYWYRQTLGQGPEFLTYFQNEAQLEKSRLLSDRFSAERPKGSFSTLEIQRTEQGDSAMYLCASSPPGLLDTIYFGEGSWLTVV.

This clonotype was observed at least ten times. The chain employs TRBV12-5 and TRBJ1-2; TRBD1 aligns across 7 bases. The CDR3 loop spans 13 amino acids. CDR1 and CDR2 from the germline V gene are LGHNT and FRNRAP. V trimming: 6 bases; J trimming: 1 base; junction bases outside the gene matches: 2. For the CDR3, the DNA is TGTGCTAGTGGCCGGGACAGTAACTATGGCTACACCTTC. Encoded protein: CASGRDSNYGYTF.

V and J are TRBV6-1 and TRBJ2-7; a weak D match, TRBD1 (5 bases). Germline CDR1 and CDR2: MNHNS and SASEGT. This CDR3 region has 14 residues. Trimming shortened V by 4 bases and J by 5 bases, and 15 bases separated the two germline ends. The CDR3 here is CASSGAGRWNEQYF. Written as DNA, the CDR3 is TGTGCCAGCAGTGGTGCAGGGCGTTGGAACGAGCAGTACTTC.

This clonotype was detected only a few times. The chain employs TRBV20-1 and TRBJ2-2, with TRBD1 as a possible D gene (6 bases). Trimming took off 6 bases at V and 4 bases at J, with 21 bases between the two ends. This CDR3 contains 16 residues. Per germline, CDR1 DFQATT and CDR2 SNEGSKA (reference sequence). CDR3 sequence reads: CSAPDPQGSGTGELFF. CDR3 coding DNA: TGCAGTGCCCCCGATCCACAGGGAAGTGGCACCGGGGAGCTGTTTTTT.

Ten or more counts support this clonotype. The J gene is TRBJ1-1, the V gene TRBV19; 9 positions agree with TRBD1. CDR3 length: 14 residues. CDR1 is LNHDA, CDR2 SQIVND, per germline (reference sequence). The junction had 6 bases not matched to a gene; V was cut back by 5 bases and J by 5 bases. The CDR3, as DNA: TGTGCCAGTAGTCGTCGGGACAGGGCAACTGAAGCTTTCTTT. It yields the protein CASSRRDRATEAFF.

This clonotype was counted ten times or more. This CDR3 reads CASSVAQYNSPLHF. The CDR3 nucleotides are TGTGCCAGCAGTGTGGCTCAATATAATTCACCCCTCCACTTT. The chain employs TRBV2 and TRBJ1-6; D is undetermined. This CDR3 has 14 residues. Germline V gene lookup returns CDR1 SNHLY and CDR2 FYNNEI. The germline V and J ends were trimmed by 4 bases and 4 bases, with 8 bases remaining between them.

This clonotype appeared many times. The CDR3 loop is CASSSGQLLNYGYTF. CDR3 DNA: TGTGCCAGCAGCAGTGGACAGCTACTTAACTATGGCTACACCTTC. The chain is built from TRBV7-8 and TRBJ1-2, with D possibly matching TRBD1 (6 bases). Between the trimmed V and J ends, which lost 5 bases and 1 base, there was a span of 14 bases. The germline gives CDR1 SGHVS, CDR2 FQNEAQ. This CDR3 is 15 amino acids long.

This clonotype was counted a few times. The gene calls are TRBV29-1 and TRBJ2-7, with 7 positions matching TRBD1. This CDR3 is built from 11 residues. CDR1 is SQVTM and CDR2 is ANQGSEA in the germline V gene. The V gene end was trimmed by 6 bases and the J gene end by 7 bases; junction bases not matched to a gene: 6. The CDR3 bases are TGCAGCGTCCAGGGGGTGGGGGAGCAGTACTTC. It codes for CSVQGVGEQYF.

This clonotype was detected many times. The J gene is TRBJ1-5, the V gene TRBV6-1, with unresolved D. Germline V lookup: CDR1 MNHNS, CDR2 SASEGT. The CDR3 runs to 14 residues. Trimming removed 4 bases at V and 3 bases at J, with 10 bases between. CDR3 loop: CASSVARANQPQHF. CDR3 nucleotide sequence: TGTGCCAGCAGTGTTGCGAGGGCCAATCAGCCCCAGCATTTT.

To note about this clonotype: A much bigger clone sits one base away, suggesting this may be a read error. This chain links TRBV7-6 with TRBJ2-7; 8 positions match TRBD1. The CDR3 has 12 residues. The J segment lost 9 bases and the V segment lost 5 bases, leaving 6 bases of the junction unmatched. The germline CDR1 and CDR2 sequences are SGHVS and FNYEAQ. The chain's CDR3 is CASSRQGFGQYF. As DNA, the CDR3 is TGTGCCAGCAGCCGACAGGGGTTCGGGCAGTACTTC.

The chain joins TRBV5-1 to TRBJ2-7; the D gene is possibly TRBD1 (5 bases). In germline, CDR1 is SGHRS, CDR2 YFSETQ. The CDR3 runs 13 residues. Deletions cut 0 bases from V and 6 bases from J, with 10 bases between. In DNA form, the CDR3 reads TGCGCCAGCAGCTTGGAGGGGCTCGGCGAGCAGTACTTC. Protein product: CASSLEGLGEQYF.

The chain joins TRBV6-2 or TRBV6-3 to TRBJ1-1, with D possibly matching TRBD1 (6 bases). The germline gives CDR1 MNHEY, CDR2 SVGEGT. The V and J ends lost 5 bases and 1 base respectively, with 14 bases between them. The CDR3 sequence is 15 residues long. CDR3 sequence: CASSEERGANTEAFF. For the CDR3, the DNA is TGTGCCAGCAGTGAGGAGAGGGGGGCGAACACTGAAGCTTTCTTT.

In regard to this clonotype: Given a much more abundant clone one base away, this may be a read error. The chain is built from TRBV2 and TRBJ2-1; 8 nucleotides agree with TRBD2. With 9 bases clipped from V and 10 bases from J, the junction kept 8 bases outside the gene matches. Looked up from germline, CDR1 is SNHLY and CDR2 is FYNNEI. The CDR3 is 12 residues long. DNA of the CDR3: TGTGCCAGAGCGGGAGCAGGCGACGAGCAGTTCTTC. It translates to CARAGAGDEQFF. Based on the CDR3 plus reference TRBV2 and TRBJ2-1, the full variable domain is EPEVTQTPSHQVTQMGQEVILRCVPISNHLYFYWYRQILGQKVEFLVSFYNNEISEKSEIFDDQFSVERPDGSNFTLKIRSTKLEDSAMYFCARAGAGDEQFFGPGTRLTVL.

This clonotype was seen many times. This chain links TRBV18 with TRBJ1-3; no clear D. Trimming took 3 bases from V and 4 from J, leaving 13 bases between them. This CDR3 comprises 15 residues. In germline, CDR1 is KGHSH, CDR2 LQKENI. The CDR3 here is CASSPSPKAGNTIYF. In DNA, the CDR3 is TGTGCCAGCTCACCGTCCCCTAAGGCGGGAAACACCATATATTTT.

This clonotype was picked up a small number of times. A much more abundant neighbour one base away suggests this may be a read error. The chain has TRBV5-4 and TRBJ2-5; the match to TRBD2 covers 12 bases. The CDR3 totals 15 residues. The J segment lost 5 bases and the V segment lost 5 bases, leaving 7 bases of the junction unmatched. CDR1 SGHNT and CDR2 YYREEE come from the germline V gene (reference sequence). The CDR3 protein is CASSATSGSRETQYF. In nucleotides, the CDR3 is TGTGCCAGCAGTGCGACTAGCGGGAGTCGGGAGACCCAGTACTTC. Full variable domain (rest looked up from reference TRBV5-4 and TRBJ2-5): ETGVTQSPTHLIKTRGQQVTLRCSSQSGHNTVSWYQQALGQGPQFIFQYYREEENGRGNFPPRFSGLQFPNYSSELNVNALELDDSALYLCASSATSGSRETQYFGPGTRLLVL.

The chain is built from TRBV9 and TRBJ2-1; possible D gene TRBD2, 6 bases. Germline CDR1 reads SGDLS; CDR2 reads YYNGEE. This CDR3 has 16 amino acids. The V end lost 3 bases, the J end lost 4 bases, and 17 bases lay between the germline ends. CDR3 region: CASSGREAREYNEQFF. The DNA of the CDR3 is TGTGCCAGCAGCGGCAGGGAGGCGCGGGAATACAATGAGCAGTTCTTC.

In the case of this clonotype: This may arise from a read error, as a much more abundant clone is one base away. This chain links TRBV20-1 with TRBJ2-1, with 9 bases identical to TRBD2. The length of the CDR3 is 13 residues. Germline V lookup: CDR1 DFQATT, CDR2 SNEGSKA (reference sequence). Trimming took 3 bases from V and 10 from J; bases not matched to a gene: 7. Here the CDR3 reads CSARREGLDEQFF. The CDR3 DNA follows: TGCAGTGCTAGGCGGGAGGGTCTGGACGAGCAGTTCTTC.

This clonotype was seen only a few times. The chain uses TRBV15 and TRBJ2-5; D is unclear. Germline lookup yields CDR1 LNHNV and CDR2 YYDKDF (reference sequence). This CDR3 is 13 amino acids long. The V end lost 0 bases, the J end lost 2 bases, and 4 bases lay between the germline ends. The CDR3 coding sequence is TGTGCCACCAGCAGAGACTTGCAAGAGACCCAGTACTTC. Protein product: CATSRDLQETQYF.

This chain uses TRBV6-2 or TRBV6-3 with TRBJ1-2; D gene unclear. V was cut by 0 bases and J by 6 bases, with 23 bases left in between. Germline V gives CDR1 MNHEY, CDR2 SVGEGT. The CDR3 contains 18 residues. The CDR3, as DNA: TGTGCCAGCAGTTACTCGAAGGTCCAGAGAAGCCCGCAGGATGGCTACACCTTC. Translation: CASSYSKVQRSPQDGYTF.

This clonotype was found many times. This rearrangement joins TRBV7-9 to TRBJ1-2; D gene ambiguous. Germline lookup yields CDR1 SEHNR and CDR2 FQNEAQ (reference sequence). This CDR3 contains 12 residues. V lost 1 base, J lost 8 bases, and 8 bases lay in between. The CDR3 here is CASSLGAEGYTF. DNA of the CDR3: TGTGCCAGCAGCTTAGGGGCTGAAGGCTACACCTTC.

This clonotype came up a few times. A read error may account for a junction end that differs from germline. The chain couples TRBV5-1 to TRBJ2-3, with 10 bases matching TRBD2. This CDR3 has 15 residues. Germline lookup yields CDR1 SGHRS and CDR2 YFSETQ. CDR3 in amino acids: CASSTGLASTDTQYF. For the CDR3, the DNA is TGTGCCAGCAGCACGGGACTAGCGAGCACAGATACGCAGTATTTT.

This clonotype was counted between two and nine times. The rearrangement joins TRBV19 to TRBJ2-1; 7 bases agree with TRBD1. Germline-derived CDR1 and CDR2 are LNHDA and SQIVND (reference sequence). CDR3 length: 17 amino acids. J was trimmed by 3 bases and V by 0 bases; bases with no gene match: 8. The CDR3 coding sequence is TGTGCCAGTAGTATAGACCAGGGGGTTTGGGTCTACAATGAGCAGTTCTTC. Translation gives CASSIDQGVWVYNEQFF.

This clonotype was found many times. The chain couples TRBV27 to TRBJ1-6, with D perhaps matching TRBD1 (6 bases). Germline assignment: CDR1 MNHEY and CDR2 SMNVEV (reference sequence). CDR3 length equals 17 residues. The V end lost 2 bases, the J end lost 5 bases, and 16 bases lay between the germline ends. The CDR3 sequence is CASSLGGGGVHNSPLHF. The CDR3 region has the DNA TGTGCCAGCAGTTTAGGTGGAGGGGGTGTCCATAATTCACCCCTCCACTTT.

V and J are TRBV9 and TRBJ2-1; D not resolved. The V end was cut by 0 bases, the J end by 7 bases, with 5 bases between. The CDR3 length is 12 residues. Germline-derived CDR1 and CDR2 are SGDLS and YYNGEE. The CDR3 DNA sequence: TGTGCCAGCAGCGTAGTACAGAATGAGCAGTTCTTC. Its protein product is CASSVVQNEQFF.

With respect to this clonotype: A read error may account for a junction end that differs from germline. The chain joins TRBV4-2 to TRBJ2-7, with D possibly matching TRBD2 (6 bases). The CDR3 sequence is 11 residues long. Germline CDR1 LGHNA, CDR2 YNFKEQ. The DNA for the CDR3 is TGTGCCAGCAGCCAAGAGGGGGACTGGCGCTTC. It specifies CASSQEGDWRF.